This T cell receptor beta chain originates from a study of beta chain features in type 1 diabetes. Study summary: The study found patients and healthy donors alike in age, gender and cell yields.

Germline V lookup: CDR1 SGHDT, CDR2 YYEEEE. The V and J ends lost 6 bases and 2 bases respectively, with 17 bases between them. The length of the CDR3 is 16 residues. Worth noting for this clone: The target antigen is unknown.

Cells sorted by CD45RO/CCR7/CD25/CD127/CD95/CD27 comprised CD4+ naive, central memory, regulatory and stem cell-like memory cells. Study-wide findings and caveats: In type 1 diabetes patients, VDJ junctions had fewer insertions; deletions at these junctions were more frequent.

All of the isolated RNA was reverse transcribed, so expressed TCRB transcripts were sequenced. Assay used: immunoSEQ multiplex PCR; TCRdb lists only in-frame clones, some missing. The table lists some 500,000 clones, about 10% of them singletons, with about 0.045% in the top ten. The gene calls are TRBV5-6 and TRBJ1-4; possibly TRBD1 for D (6 bases). Sequenced sample: naive CD4+ T cells from blood. The TCR comes from a woman between 18 and 30 years old in good health. This chain's CDR3 is CASTLSGGGTNEKLFF. For the CDR3, the DNA is TGTGCCAGCACCCTGAGTGGGGGCGGGACTAATGAAAAACTGTTTTTT.